A selection of T cell receptor beta chains follows, all from one sample in a study of blood T cell dynamics during melanoma immunotherapy. Sequencing was performed with immunoSEQ multiplex PCR; in TCRdb, only in-frame clones are kept and a portion is missing. The repertoire holds 10,000 to 15,000 clones, 86% seen once, with around 4.4% in the top ten. The sequences come from blood, collected from a patient treated with checkpoint blockade. The receptors shown here come from a human donor with melanoma. Both conserved end residues are part of each CDR3. D genes are given only for firm matches. The size of a clone is reported for some rows only, either as once, few or many, or as a class for expanded clones.

.,TRBV11-2,TRBJ2-4,.,CASSLELGNIQYF,TGTGCCAGCAGCTTAGAGTTGGGGAACATTCAGTACTTC
.,TRBV5-1,TRBJ2-5,TRBD2,CASRKAGGPETQYF,TGCGCCAGCAGGAAAGCGGGAGGGCCTGAGACCCAGTACTTC
.,TRBV7-2,TRBJ1-4,.,CASSLVGFVTNEKLFF,TGTGCCAGCAGCTTAGTGGGTTTTGTAACTAATGAAAAACTGTTTTTT
once,TRBV15,TRBJ2-5,TRBD2,CATSSISGTSGSKSQETQYF,TGTGCCACCAGCAGTATCTCCGGGACTAGCGGGAGCAAATCACAAGAGACCCAGTACTTC
few,TRBV2,TRBJ1-5,.,CASSEASSNQPQHF,TGTGCCAGCAGTGAAGCGTCCTCTAATCAGCCCCAGCATTTT
.,TRBV10-3,TRBJ2-7,TRBD2,CAITGLAGGQEQYF,TGTGCCATCACCGGACTAGCGGGGGGGCAGGAGCAGTACTTC
few,TRBV7-2,TRBJ2-7,TRBD2,CASSKASGRSSYEQYF,TGTGCCAGCAGCAAAGCTAGCGGGAGATCCTCCTACGAGCAGTACTTC
once,TRBV5-1,TRBJ2-7,.,CASSLAETQNYEQYF,TGCGCCAGCAGCTTGGCAGAGACCCAAAACTACGAGCAGTACTTC
.,TRBV19,TRBJ2-1,TRBD2,CASSPIAGTYNEQFF,TGTGCCAGTAGCCCTATAGCGGGAACTTATAATGAGCAGTTCTTC
few,TRBV6-6,TRBJ1-4,TRBD1,CASSPGGEKLFF,TGTGCCAGCAGTCCAGGGGGGGAAAAACTGTTTTTT